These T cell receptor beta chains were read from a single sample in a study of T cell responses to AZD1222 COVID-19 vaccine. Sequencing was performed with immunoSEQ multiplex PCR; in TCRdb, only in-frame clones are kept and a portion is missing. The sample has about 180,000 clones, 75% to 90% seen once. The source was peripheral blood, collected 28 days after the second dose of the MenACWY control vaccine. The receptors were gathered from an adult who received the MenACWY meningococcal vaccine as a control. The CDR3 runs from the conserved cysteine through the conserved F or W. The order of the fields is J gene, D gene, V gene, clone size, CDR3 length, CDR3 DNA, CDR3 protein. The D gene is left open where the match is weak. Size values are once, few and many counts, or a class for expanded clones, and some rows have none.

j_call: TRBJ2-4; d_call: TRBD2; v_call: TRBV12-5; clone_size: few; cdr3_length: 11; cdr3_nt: TGTGCTCGACTAGCTAAAAACATTCAGTACTTC; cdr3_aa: CARLAKNIQYF
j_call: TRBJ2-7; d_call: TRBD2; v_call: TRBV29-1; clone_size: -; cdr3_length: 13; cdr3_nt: TGCAGCGTTGTACTAGCGGCGTCCTACGAGCAGTACTTC; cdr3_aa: CSVVLAASYEQYF
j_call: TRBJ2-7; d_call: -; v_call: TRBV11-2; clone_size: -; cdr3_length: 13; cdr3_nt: TGTGCCAGCAGCTTAGACAGGATCTACGAGCAGTACTTC; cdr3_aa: CASSLDRIYEQYF
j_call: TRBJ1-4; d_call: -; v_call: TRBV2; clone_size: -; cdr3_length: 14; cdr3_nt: TGTGCCAGCACCAAAGGGGGTTATCGCGAAAAACTGTTTTTT; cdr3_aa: CASTKGGYREKLFF
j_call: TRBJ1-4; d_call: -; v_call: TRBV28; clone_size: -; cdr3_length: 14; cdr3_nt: TGTGCCGCCCGGGACGGTGCAACTAATGAAAAACTGTTTTTT; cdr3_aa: CAARDGATNEKLFF
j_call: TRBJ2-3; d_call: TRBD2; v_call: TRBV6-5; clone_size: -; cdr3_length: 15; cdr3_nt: TGTGCTACCGAGTCTAGCGGGAGTAGCACAGATACGCAGTATTTT; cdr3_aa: CATESSGSSTDTQYF
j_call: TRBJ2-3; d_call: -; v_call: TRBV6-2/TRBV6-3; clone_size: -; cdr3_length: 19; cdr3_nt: TGTGCCAGCAGTTACCCTGGACCGGGTAGCACGTATAGCACAGATACGCAGTATTTT; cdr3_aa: CASSYPGPGSTYSTDTQYF
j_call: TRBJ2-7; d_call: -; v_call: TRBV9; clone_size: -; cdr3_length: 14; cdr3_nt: TGTGCCAGCGGGGGGCGGGACCGGGACTACGAGCAGTACTTC; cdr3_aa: CASGGRDRDYEQYF
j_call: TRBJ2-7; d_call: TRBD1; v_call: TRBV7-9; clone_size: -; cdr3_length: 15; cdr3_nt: TGTGCCAGCAGGCGATCGGGACAGGGGACCTACGAGCAGTACTTC; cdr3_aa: CASRRSGQGTYEQYF
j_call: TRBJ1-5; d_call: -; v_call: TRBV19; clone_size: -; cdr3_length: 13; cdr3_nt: TGTGCCAGTAGTATACCTGGCAGCCAGCCCCAGCATTTT; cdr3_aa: CASSIPGSQPQHF
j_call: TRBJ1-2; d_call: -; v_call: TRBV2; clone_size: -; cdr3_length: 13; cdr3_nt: TGTGCCATCTCGGGGGGTTCTGCCTATGGCTACACCTTC; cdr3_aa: CAISGGSAYGYTF
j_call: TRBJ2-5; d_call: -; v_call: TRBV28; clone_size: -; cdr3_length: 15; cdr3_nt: TGTGCCAGCAGCAAAGCGCTCTGGGACCGTCGGACCCAGTACTTC; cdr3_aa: CASSKALWDRRTQYF
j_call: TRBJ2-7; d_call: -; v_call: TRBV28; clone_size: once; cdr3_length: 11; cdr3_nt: TGTGCCACCCTCGGCTCCTACGAGCAGTACTTC; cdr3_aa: CATLGSYEQYF
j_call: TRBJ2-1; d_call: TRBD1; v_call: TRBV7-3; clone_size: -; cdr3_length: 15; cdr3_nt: TGTGCCAGCAGCTCTCCCGGGACAGACTACAATGAGCAGTTCTTC; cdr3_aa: CASSSPGTDYNEQFF
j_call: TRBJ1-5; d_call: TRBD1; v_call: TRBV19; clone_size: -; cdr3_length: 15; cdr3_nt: TGTGCCAGTAGCCCGGACAGGGGACGGGGTCAGCCCCAGCATTTT; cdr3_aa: CASSPDRGRGQPQHF
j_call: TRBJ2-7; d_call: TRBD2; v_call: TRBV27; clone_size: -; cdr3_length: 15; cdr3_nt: TGTGCCAGCACCAAGGGGCTAGCGGGACCGTACGAGCAGTACTTC; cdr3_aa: CASTKGLAGPYEQYF
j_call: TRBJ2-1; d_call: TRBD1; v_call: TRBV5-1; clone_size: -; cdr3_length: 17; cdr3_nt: TGCGCCAGCAGCTTGGCAGGACAGGGGCCCGCTTACAATGAGCAGTTCTTC; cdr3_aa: CASSLAGQGPAYNEQFF
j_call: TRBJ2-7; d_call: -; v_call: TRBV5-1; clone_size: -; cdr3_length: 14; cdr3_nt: TGCGCCAGCAGCAAAAGAGTTGGGGAGGACGAGCAGTACTTC; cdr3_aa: CASSKRVGEDEQYF
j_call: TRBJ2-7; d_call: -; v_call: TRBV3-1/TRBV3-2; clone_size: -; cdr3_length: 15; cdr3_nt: TGTGCCAGCAGCCAAGATTTACCGGCGGCTTGGGAGCAGTACTTC; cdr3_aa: CASSQDLPAAWEQYF
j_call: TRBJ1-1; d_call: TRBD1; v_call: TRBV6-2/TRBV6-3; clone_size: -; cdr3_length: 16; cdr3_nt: TGTGCCAGCAGCCCCGGACAGGGATGGAGGGACACTGAAGCTTTCTTT; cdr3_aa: CASSPGQGWRDTEAFF
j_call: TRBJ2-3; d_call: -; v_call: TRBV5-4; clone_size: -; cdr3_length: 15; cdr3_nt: TGTGCCAGCAGCCCCCTTTTTACTAGCACAGATACGCAGTATTTT; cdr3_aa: CASSPLFTSTDTQYF
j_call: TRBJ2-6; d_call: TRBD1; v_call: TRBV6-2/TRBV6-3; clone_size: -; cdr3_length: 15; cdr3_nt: TGTGCCAGCAGTTTCCGACAGGGTTGGGCCAACGTCCTGACTTTC; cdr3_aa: CASSFRQGWANVLTF
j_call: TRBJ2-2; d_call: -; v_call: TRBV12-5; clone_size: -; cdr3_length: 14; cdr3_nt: TGTGCTAGTGGTTCGCATGGTCACACCGGGGAGCTGTTTTTT; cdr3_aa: CASGSHGHTGELFF
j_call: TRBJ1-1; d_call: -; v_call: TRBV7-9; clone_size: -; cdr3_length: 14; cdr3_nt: TGTGCCAGCAGCCCGGCGTCTTTGGGGGTTCGAGCTTTCTTT; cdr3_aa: CASSPASLGVRAFF